This record looks at one T cell receptor (beta chain) sequence and its context. Its target is not known. CDR3 length: 14 residues. The V end lost 1 base, the J end lost 2 bases, and 8 bases lay between the germline ends. Germline CDR1 and CDR2: SGHVS and FQNEAQ. TCRdb's copy holds only in-frame clones and misses some; the assay was immunoSEQ multiplex PCR. The sample shows some 77,000 clones, roughly 90% of them seen only once. The sample comes from a study of OX40 agonist ivuxolimab in advanced cancers. Study information: Intravenous ivuxolimab at 0.01 to 10 mg/kg was given to patients every 2 weeks. Study observations and caveats: Averaged across samples, CD8+ T cells carried more expanded clones than CD4+ did. At 0.1 to 3.0 mg/kg and by week 6, clonal expansion occurred in CD4+ and CD8+ blood T cells.

The V gene is TRBV7-8, the J gene TRBJ1-1; D not certain. The receptor was isolated from an adult with an advanced solid tumor such as melanoma, head and neck, liver or kidney cancer. The sample consisted of CD4+ or CD8+ T cells sorted from blood, taken in a trial of the OX40 agonist ivuxolimab. CDR3 protein: CASSLVEANTEAFF. For the CDR3, the DNA is TGTGCCAGCAGCTTAGTTGAGGCCAACACTGAAGCTTTCTTT.